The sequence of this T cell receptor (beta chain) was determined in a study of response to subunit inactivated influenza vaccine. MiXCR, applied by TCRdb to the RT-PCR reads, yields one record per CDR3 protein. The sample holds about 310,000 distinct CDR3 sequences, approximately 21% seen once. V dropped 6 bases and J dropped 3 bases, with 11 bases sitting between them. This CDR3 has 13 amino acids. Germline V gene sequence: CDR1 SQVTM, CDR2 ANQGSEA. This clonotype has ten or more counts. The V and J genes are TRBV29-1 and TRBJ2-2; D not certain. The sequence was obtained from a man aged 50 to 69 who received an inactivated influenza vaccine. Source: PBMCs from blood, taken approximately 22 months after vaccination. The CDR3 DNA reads TGCAGCGTCTGTTACAGCCACACCGGGGAGCTGTTTTTT. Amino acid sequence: CSVCYSHTGELFF.